The 24 T cell receptor beta chains presented below share a single source sample, sequenced in a study of T cell repertoires in cytomegalovirus infection. TCRdb reprocessed the reads via MiXCR and lists one record per CDR3 protein. The sample has approximately 910,000 distinct CDR3 sequences, approximately 31% seen once. Their cognate antigens are unknown. The sample consisted of cultured CD8+ T cells from PBMCs, taken from culture after CMV antigen stimulation. These receptors were obtained from a human donor in good health (CMV status not recorded). Some clones in this sample may be carry-over from other donors' samples.

This clonotype was seen repeatedly, ten times or more. V gene TRBV7-8 combines with J gene TRBJ2-7; D is unresolved. V was shortened by 4 bases and J by 2 bases, with 9 bases between the two germline ends. The CDR3 is 13 amino acids. CDR1 and CDR2 (germline): SGHVS, FQNEAQ. This CDR3 is CASSYGGAYEQYV. The CDR3, as DNA: TGTGCCAGCAGCTATGGCGGTGCCTACGAGCAGTACGTC.

This clonotype occurred a few times. The chain recombines TRBV4-1 with TRBJ1-6, with D tentatively TRBD1 (6 bases). This CDR3 contains 16 residues. From germline, CDR1 is MGHRA and CDR2 YSYEKL. Between the trimmed V and J ends, which lost 4 bases and 6 bases, there was a span of 16 bases. The CDR3 DNA is TGCGCCAGCAGCCCCTGGGACGTAGGGGGTAATTCACCCCTCCACTTT. It is translated as CASSPWDVGGNSPLHF.

This clonotype was counted between two and nine times. CDR3 sequence (DNA): TGTGCCAGCAGCTTAGGGCTAGCCAATAGCAATGAGCAGTTCTTC. Residues: CASSLGLANSNEQFF. The chain is built from TRBV7-9 and TRBJ2-1; maybe TRBD2 (5 bases). The CDR3 has 15 amino acids. In germline, CDR1 is SEHNR, CDR2 FQNEAQ (reference sequence). Trimming shortened V by 1 base and J by 6 bases, and 13 bases separated the two germline ends.

The chain has TRBV20-1 and TRBJ1-6; 9 bases align to TRBD1. Germline values: CDR1 DFQATT, CDR2 SNEGSKA (reference sequence). J lost 7 bases, V lost 6 bases, and 25 bases had no gene match. CDR3 size: 20 residues. The CDR3 reads CSALWRGTGNTLSHNSPLHF. In nucleotides, the CDR3 is TGCAGTGCCCTGTGGAGAGGGACAGGGAATACCCTCAGCCACAATTCACCCCTCCACTTT.

The V gene is TRBV7-4, the J gene TRBJ2-2; D might be TRBD1 (7 bases). The germline V gene encodes CDR1 SGHVT and CDR2 SQSDAQ. The V and J ends lost 8 bases and 0 bases respectively, with 25 bases between them. The CDR3 is made up of 19 amino acids. DNA of the CDR3: TGTGCCAGCCGATTAGGAGGGCAGACCGGGACAGCGAACACCGGGGAGCTGTTTTTT. Its protein product is CASRLGGQTGTANTGELFF.

This chain joins TRBV5-1 and TRBJ2-7; D possibly matches TRBD1 or TRBD2 (5 bases each). Deletions cut 2 bases from V and 1 base from J, with 13 bases between. Germline CDR1 and CDR2: SGHRS and YFSETQ. The CDR3 has 15 amino acids. The DNA for the CDR3 is TGCGCCAGCAGCTTAATTGAGGGACGGTCCTACGAGCAGTACTTC. This codes for CASSLIEGRSYEQYF.

Comment on this clonotype: A much larger clone is a single base away; this may be a read error. The DNA for the CDR3 is TGTGCCAGCAGTTCGCCTTTGGGGAGGGACAAGCCCGGGGAGCTGTTTTTT. Encoded protein: CASSSPLGRDKPGELFF. The gene calls are TRBV28 and TRBJ2-2, with D possibly matching TRBD2 (7 bases). Germline assignment: CDR1 MDHEN and CDR2 SYDVKM. The CDR3 extends over 17 amino acids. V lost 4 bases, J lost 6 bases, and 21 bases lay in between.

Concerning this clonotype itself: The junction departs from germline at one end; a sequencing error may be responsible. The chain carries TRBV27 and TRBJ1-2; D remains unclear. The V gene's germline CDR1 is MNHEY and CDR2 SMNVEV (reference sequence). There are 11 residues in the CDR3. This CDR3 reads CVSSATHGYTF. Here the CDR3 DNA reads TGTGTCAGCAGTGCGACCCATGGCTACACCTTC.

Here the CDR3 reads CASSEAFFRVAYEQYF. The CDR3 region has the DNA TGTGCCAGCAGTGAAGCATTTTTCAGGGTCGCCTACGAGCAGTACTTC. V gene TRBV6-1 combines with J gene TRBJ2-7; D is possibly TRBD1 (5 bases). The CDR3 totals 16 residues. The germline V gene has CDR1 MNHNS and CDR2 SASEGT. V lost 0 bases and J 2 bases, leaving 14 bases between the germline ends.

V and J are TRBV13 and TRBJ1-2; D gene unclear. The CDR3 contains 13 residues. The V gene lost 6 bases and the J gene lost 2 bases, with 10 bases spanning the gap. Germline-derived CDR1 and CDR2 are PRHDT and FYEKMQ (reference sequence). The CDR3 is CASSQTDNYGYTF. DNA for the CDR3: TGTGCCAGCAGTCAAACAGACAACTATGGCTACACCTTC.

This chain uses TRBV29-1 with TRBJ2-1; a weak D match, TRBD2 (5 bases). The CDR3 extends over 11 amino acids. Per germline, CDR1 SQVTM and CDR2 ANQGSEA. Trimming shortened V by 5 bases and J by 9 bases, and 11 bases separated the two germline ends. Written as DNA, the CDR3 is TGCAGCGTTCCTTACGGGGTTGAGCAGTTCTTC. Its translation is CSVPYGVEQFF.

The sample holds a few counts of this clonotype. The chain joins TRBV19 to TRBJ2-3; 9 bases map to TRBD1. CDR3 length equals 18 residues. The germline CDR1 and CDR2 sequences are LNHDA and SQIVND (reference sequence). The J segment lost 2 bases and the V segment lost 8 bases, leaving 17 bases of the junction unmatched. The CDR3 sequence is CASYPGQGSFVITDTQYF. CDR3 in DNA: TGTGCCAGTTACCCGGGACAGGGATCGTTCGTTATCACAGATACGCAGTATTTT.

The chain is built from TRBV9 and TRBJ1-1; D possibly corresponds to TRBD1 (5 bases). V lost 3 bases and J 3 bases, leaving 12 bases between the germline ends. CDR3 length equals 14 residues. Germline values: CDR1 SGDLS, CDR2 YYNGEE. Written as DNA, the CDR3 is TGTGCCAGCAGCGCGACGGGGGGGGACACTGAAGCTTTCTTT. The encoded protein is CASSATGGDTEAFF.

This chain uses TRBV4-1 with TRBJ1-2; 9 nucleotides line up with TRBD1. Germline loops: CDR1 MGHRA, CDR2 YSYEKL. J was trimmed by 3 bases and V by 0 bases; bases with no gene match: 14. This CDR3 contains 19 residues. As DNA, the CDR3 is TGCGCCAGCAGCCAAGATCCAACTTTCCGGGACAGGGAGTACTATGGCTACACCTTC. It is translated as CASSQDPTFRDREYYGYTF.

This clonotype occurred a few times. One end of the junction fails to match germline, which may point to a read error. The chain employs TRBV4-1 and TRBJ2-5; perhaps TRBD1 as D (8 bases). The CDR3 has 18 residues. Per the germline V gene, CDR1 is MGHRA and CDR2 is YSYEKL. CDR3 loop: CASSQDRNRGGRGETQYF. The CDR3 nucleotides are TGTGCCAGCAGCCAAGATAGGAACAGGGGGGGAAGAGGAGAGACCCAGTACTTC.

This clonotype was picked up a small number of times. This sequence joins TRBV20-1 and TRBJ1-5; no definite D call. V was clipped by 5 bases and J by 3 bases, with 14 bases between them. The CDR3 length is 14 residues. CDR1 is DFQATT, CDR2 SNEGSKA, per germline (reference sequence). The CDR3 spells CSAWTPGLNQPQHF. DNA for the CDR3: TGCAGTGCTTGGACTCCTGGGCTCAATCAGCCCCAGCATTTT.

This clonotype was seen more than once but under ten times. The chain links TRBV12-3 or TRBV12-4 to TRBJ1-6; D possibly corresponds to TRBD1 (6 bases). CDR3 length equals 15 residues. V was cut by 6 bases and J by 6 bases, with 15 bases left in between. The CDR3 spells CASRTGKGLNSPLHF. CDR3 sequence (DNA): TGTGCCAGCAGAACAGGGAAGGGACTTAATTCACCCCTCCACTTT.

The CDR3 region has the DNA TGTGCCAGCAGTTCCAGGGCCTTGGGCTACACCTTC. Protein sequence: CASSSRALGYTF. The chain couples TRBV6-5 to TRBJ1-2, with a tentative D call TRBD1 (5 bases). The CDR3 extends over 12 amino acids. Trimming shortened V by 4 bases and J by 8 bases, and 11 bases separated the two germline ends. Germline V gene lookup returns CDR1 MNHEY and CDR2 SVGAGI.

This clonotype was found a few times. A junction end diverges from the germline sequence, so it may reflect a read error. V usage is TRBV6-1 and J usage is TRBJ1-5; D possibly corresponds to TRBD1 (5 bases). Germline V gene lookup returns CDR1 MNHNS and CDR2 SASEGT. CDR3 size: 14 residues. CDR3 DNA sequence: TGTGCCAGCAGCGAAGCAGGGAAGTATCAGCCCCAGCATTTT. Amino acid sequence: CASSEAGKYQPQHF.

V is TRBV4-1 and J is TRBJ1-2; the D is unclear. The ends were cut back, 4 bases at V and 2 bases at J, with 11 bases in the middle. The CDR3 loop spans 14 amino acids. Germline V CDR1 and CDR2: MGHRA, YSYEKL. CDR3 sequence: CASSPGPQNYGYTF. The DNA of the CDR3 is TGCGCCAGCAGCCCCGGGCCCCAGAACTATGGCTACACCTTC.

The CDR3 here is CASTGAYGYTF. Here the CDR3 DNA reads TGTGCCAGCACAGGGGCCTATGGCTACACCTTC. V usage is TRBV6-2 or TRBV6-3 and J usage is TRBJ1-2; D is perhaps TRBD1 (6 bases). Trimming removed 7 bases from V and 4 bases from J, with 7 bases in between. The CDR3 length is 11 residues. The germline gives CDR1 MNHEY, CDR2 SVGEGT.

CDR3 residues: CASSIMADNTEAFF. For the CDR3, the DNA is TGTGCCAGTAGTATAATGGCAGATAACACTGAAGCTTTCTTT. The chain is built from TRBV19 and TRBJ1-1, with no clear D. V shed 2 bases and J shed 2 bases, with 9 bases lying between them. In germline, CDR1 is LNHDA, CDR2 SQIVND (reference sequence). This CDR3 contains 14 residues.

This clonotype has just one count. The J gene is TRBJ2-7, the V gene TRBV12-3 or TRBV12-4; D gene uncertain. This CDR3 comprises 14 residues. Trimming pared 1 base from V and 3 bases from J, leaving 10 bases between. Written as DNA, the CDR3 is TGTGCCAGCAGTTTAGGGTTGCTTTACTACGAGCAGTACTTC. Amino acid sequence: CASSLGLLYYEQYF.

The J gene is TRBJ2-5, the V gene TRBV6-1; 7 bases line up with TRBD1. CDR1 and CDR2 from the germline V gene are MNHNS and SASEGT. V dropped 8 bases and J dropped 5; count of bases not matched to a gene: 14. The CDR3 consists of 15 residues. DNA of the CDR3: TGTGCCAGCCTTATGCTGAAGGGGGCTAGGGAGACCCAGTACTTC. Its translation is CASLMLKGARETQYF.